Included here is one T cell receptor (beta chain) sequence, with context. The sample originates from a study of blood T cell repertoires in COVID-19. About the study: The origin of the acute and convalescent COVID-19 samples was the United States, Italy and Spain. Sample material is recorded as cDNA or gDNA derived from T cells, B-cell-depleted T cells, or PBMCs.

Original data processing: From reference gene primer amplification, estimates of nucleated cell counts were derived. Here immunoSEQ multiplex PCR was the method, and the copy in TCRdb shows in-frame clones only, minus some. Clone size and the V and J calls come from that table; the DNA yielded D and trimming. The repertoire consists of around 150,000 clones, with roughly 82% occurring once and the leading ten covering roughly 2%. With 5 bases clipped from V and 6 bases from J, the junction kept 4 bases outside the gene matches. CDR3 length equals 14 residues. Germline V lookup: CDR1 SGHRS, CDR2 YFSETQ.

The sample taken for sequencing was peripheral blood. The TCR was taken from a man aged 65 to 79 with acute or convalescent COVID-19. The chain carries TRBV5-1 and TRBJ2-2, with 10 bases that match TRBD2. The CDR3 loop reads CASRYLAGAGELFF. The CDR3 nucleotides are TGCGCCAGCAGGTATCTAGCGGGAGCCGGGGAGCTGTTTTTT.